Here is one T cell receptor (beta chain) with its context. V lost 7 bases to trimming and J lost 5 bases; unmatched junction nucleotides: 7. Germline assignment: CDR1 MNHEY and CDR2 SVGAGI. This CDR3 comprises 13 residues. The sample is drawn from a study of cytomegalovirus exposure and HLA in healthy donors. The PCR had 60 Vbeta and 13 Jbeta primers. Assay used: immunoSEQ multiplex PCR; TCRdb lists only in-frame clones, some missing. The sample shows about 140,000 clones, around 82% of them seen only once. This sequence joins TRBV6-5 and TRBJ1-1, with TRBD1 matching over 7 bases. The sequence came from a man aged 35-49 years in good health and CMV-seropositive. The sample was PBMCs. The CDR3 DNA follows: TGTGCCAGCACCAGGGGGGCTTGGACTGAAGCTTTCTTT. Its protein product is CASTRGAWTEAFF.